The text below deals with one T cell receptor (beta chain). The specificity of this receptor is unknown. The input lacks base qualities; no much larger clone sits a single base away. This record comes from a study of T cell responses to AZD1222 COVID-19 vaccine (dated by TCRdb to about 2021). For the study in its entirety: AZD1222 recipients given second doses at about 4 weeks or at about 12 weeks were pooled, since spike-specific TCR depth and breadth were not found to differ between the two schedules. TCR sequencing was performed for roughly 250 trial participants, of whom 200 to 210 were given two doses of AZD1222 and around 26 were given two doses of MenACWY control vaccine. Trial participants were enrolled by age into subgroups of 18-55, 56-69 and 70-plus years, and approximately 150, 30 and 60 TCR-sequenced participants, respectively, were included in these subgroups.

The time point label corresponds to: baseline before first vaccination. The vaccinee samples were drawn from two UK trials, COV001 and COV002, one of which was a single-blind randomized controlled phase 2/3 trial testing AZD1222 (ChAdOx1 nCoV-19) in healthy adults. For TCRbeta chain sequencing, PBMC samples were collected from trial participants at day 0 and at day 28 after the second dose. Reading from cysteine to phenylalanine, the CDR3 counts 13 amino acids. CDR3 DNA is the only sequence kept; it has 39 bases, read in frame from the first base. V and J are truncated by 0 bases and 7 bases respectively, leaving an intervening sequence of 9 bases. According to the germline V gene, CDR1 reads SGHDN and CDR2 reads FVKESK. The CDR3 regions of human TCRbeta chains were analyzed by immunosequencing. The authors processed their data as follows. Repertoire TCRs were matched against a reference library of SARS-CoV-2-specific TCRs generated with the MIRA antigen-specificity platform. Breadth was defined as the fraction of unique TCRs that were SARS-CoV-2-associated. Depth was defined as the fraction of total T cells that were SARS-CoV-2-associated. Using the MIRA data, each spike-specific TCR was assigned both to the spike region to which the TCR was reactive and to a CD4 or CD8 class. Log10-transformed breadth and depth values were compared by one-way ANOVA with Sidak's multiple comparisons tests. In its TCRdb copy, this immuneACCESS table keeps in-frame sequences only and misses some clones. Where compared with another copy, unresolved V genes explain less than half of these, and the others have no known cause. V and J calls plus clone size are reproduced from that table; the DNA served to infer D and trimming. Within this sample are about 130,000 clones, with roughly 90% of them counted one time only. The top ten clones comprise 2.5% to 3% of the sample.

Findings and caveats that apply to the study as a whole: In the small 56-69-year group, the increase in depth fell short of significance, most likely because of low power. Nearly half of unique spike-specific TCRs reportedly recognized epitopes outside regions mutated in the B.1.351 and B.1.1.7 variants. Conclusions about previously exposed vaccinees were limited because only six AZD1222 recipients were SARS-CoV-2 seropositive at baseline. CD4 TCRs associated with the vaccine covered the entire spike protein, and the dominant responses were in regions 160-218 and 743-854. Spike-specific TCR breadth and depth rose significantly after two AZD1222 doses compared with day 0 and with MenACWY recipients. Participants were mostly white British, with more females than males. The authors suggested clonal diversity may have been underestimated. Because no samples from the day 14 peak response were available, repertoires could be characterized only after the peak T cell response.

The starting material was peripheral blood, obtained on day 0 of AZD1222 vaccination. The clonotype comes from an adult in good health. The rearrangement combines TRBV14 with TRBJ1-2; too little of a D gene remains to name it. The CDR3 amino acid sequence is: CASSQDRNTGYTF. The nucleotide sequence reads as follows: TGTGCCAGCAGCCAAGATAGGAACACTGGCTACACCTTC. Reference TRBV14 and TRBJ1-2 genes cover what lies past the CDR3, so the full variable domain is EAGVTQFPSHSVIEKGQTVTLRCDPISGHDNLYWYRRVMGKEIKFLLHFVKESKQDESGMPNNRFLAERTGGTYSTLKVQPAELEDSGVYFCASSQDRNTGYTFGSGTRLTVV.